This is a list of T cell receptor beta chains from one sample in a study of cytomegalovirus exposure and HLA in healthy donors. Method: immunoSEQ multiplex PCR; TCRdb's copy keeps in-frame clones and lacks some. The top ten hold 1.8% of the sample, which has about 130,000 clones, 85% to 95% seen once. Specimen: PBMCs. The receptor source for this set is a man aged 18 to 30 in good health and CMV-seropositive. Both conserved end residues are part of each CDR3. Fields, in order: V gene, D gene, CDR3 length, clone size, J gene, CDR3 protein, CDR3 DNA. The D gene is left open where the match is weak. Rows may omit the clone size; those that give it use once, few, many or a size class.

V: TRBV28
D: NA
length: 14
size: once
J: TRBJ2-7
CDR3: CASSQREMVGEQYF
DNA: TGTGCCAGCAGTCAACGGGAGATGGTTGGCGAGCAGTACTTC

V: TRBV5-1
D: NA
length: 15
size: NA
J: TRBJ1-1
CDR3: CASSKGQTWGTEAFF
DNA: TGCGCCAGCAGCAAAGGACAGACGTGGGGGACTGAAGCTTTCTTT

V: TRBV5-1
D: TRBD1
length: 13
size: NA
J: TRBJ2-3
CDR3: CASSSGGTDTQYF
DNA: TGCGCCAGCAGCTCAGGGGGAACAGATACGCAGTATTTT

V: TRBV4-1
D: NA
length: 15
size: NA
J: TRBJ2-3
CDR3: CASSQDGQGTDTQYF
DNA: TGCGCCAGCAGCCAAGATGGGCAGGGCACAGATACGCAGTATTTT

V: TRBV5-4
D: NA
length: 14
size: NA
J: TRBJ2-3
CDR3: CASSIGQTTDTQYF
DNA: TGTGCCAGCAGCATTGGACAGACGACCGATACGCAGTATTTT

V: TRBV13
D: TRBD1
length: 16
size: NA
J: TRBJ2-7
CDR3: CASSPRDRRGTYEQYF
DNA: TGTGCCAGCAGCCCCCGGGACAGGCGAGGGACCTACGAGCAGTACTTC

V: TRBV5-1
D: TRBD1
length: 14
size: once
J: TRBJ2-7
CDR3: CASSPQGGSYEQYF
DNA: TGCGCCAGCAGCCCACAGGGGGGCTCCTACGAGCAGTACTTC

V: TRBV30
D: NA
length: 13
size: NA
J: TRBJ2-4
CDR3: CAWSPGVPYIQYF
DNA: TGTGCCTGGAGCCCGGGGGTTCCGTACATTCAGTACTTC

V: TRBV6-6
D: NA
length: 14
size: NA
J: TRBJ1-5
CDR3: CATLGGLSNQPQHF
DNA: TGTGCCACCTTGGGAGGGCTTAGCAATCAGCCCCAGCATTTT

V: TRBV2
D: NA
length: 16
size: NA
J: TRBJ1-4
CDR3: CASRRPNSPDNEKLFF
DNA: TGTGCCAGCAGACGCCCCAACAGTCCGGATAATGAAAAACTGTTTTTT

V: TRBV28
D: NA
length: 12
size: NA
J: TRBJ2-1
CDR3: CASSLQQYEQFF
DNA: TGTGCCAGCAGTTTACAACAGTATGAGCAGTTCTTC

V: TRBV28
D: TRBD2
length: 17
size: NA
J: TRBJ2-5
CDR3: CASTGSGTSTIQETQYF
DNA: TGTGCCAGCACTGGTAGCGGGACCTCAACCATTCAAGAGACCCAGTACTTC

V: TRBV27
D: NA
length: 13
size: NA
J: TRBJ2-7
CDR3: CASRDQGWHEQYF
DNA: TGTGCCAGCAGGGATCAGGGTTGGCACGAGCAGTACTTC

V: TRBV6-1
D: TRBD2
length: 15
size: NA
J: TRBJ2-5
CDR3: CASSAPGLAGNWAYF
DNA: TGTGCCAGCAGTGCTCCGGGACTAGCCGGTAATTGGGCGTACTTC

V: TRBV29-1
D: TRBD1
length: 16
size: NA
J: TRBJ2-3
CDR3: CSVRGNWGQGPDTQYF
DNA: TGCAGCGTTAGGGGCAATTGGGGACAGGGACCAGATACGCAGTATTTT

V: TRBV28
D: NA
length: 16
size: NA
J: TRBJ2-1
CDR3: CASSFSGGRRGYEQFF
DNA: TGTGCCAGCAGTTTCAGTGGTGGGCGCCGGGGTTACGAGCAGTTCTTC

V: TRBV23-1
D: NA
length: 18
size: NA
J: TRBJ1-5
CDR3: CASSQKPSARDGVQPQHF
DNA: TGCGCCAGCAGTCAAAAACCCTCAGCGAGGGATGGCGTTCAGCCCCAGCATTTT

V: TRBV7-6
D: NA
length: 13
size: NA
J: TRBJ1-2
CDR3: CASSATGNYGYTF
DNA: TGTGCCAGCAGCGCGACAGGAAACTATGGCTACACCTTC

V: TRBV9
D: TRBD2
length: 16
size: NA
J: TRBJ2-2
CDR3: CASGALTSASTGELFF
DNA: TGTGCCAGCGGGGCCCTGACTAGCGCTTCCACCGGGGAGCTGTTTTTT

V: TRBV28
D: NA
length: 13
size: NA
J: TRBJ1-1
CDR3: CASLRRGSPEAFF
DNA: TGTGCCAGCCTAAGAAGGGGGAGCCCTGAAGCTTTCTTT

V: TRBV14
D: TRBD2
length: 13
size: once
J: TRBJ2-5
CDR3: CASSPLAVETQYF
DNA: TGTGCCAGCAGCCCTCTAGCGGTTGAGACCCAGTACTTC

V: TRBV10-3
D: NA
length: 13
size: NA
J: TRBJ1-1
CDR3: CAISVGGSIEAFF
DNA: TGTGCCATCAGTGTAGGAGGGTCAATTGAAGCTTTCTTT

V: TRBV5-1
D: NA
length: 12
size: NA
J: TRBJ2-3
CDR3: CASSPNTDTQYF
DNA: TGCGCCAGCAGCCCCAACACAGATACGCAGTATTTT

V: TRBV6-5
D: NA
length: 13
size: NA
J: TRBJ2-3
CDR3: CASRLQGTDTQYF
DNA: TGTGCCAGCAGACTACAGGGCACAGATACGCAGTATTTT

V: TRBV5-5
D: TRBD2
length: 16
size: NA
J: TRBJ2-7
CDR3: CASSHYFAGAIYEQYF
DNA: TGTGCCAGCAGCCATTACTTTGCGGGAGCCATCTACGAGCAGTACTTC

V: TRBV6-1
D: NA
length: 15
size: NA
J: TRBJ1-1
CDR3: CASSEEGGWDTEAFF
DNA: TGTGCCAGCAGTGAAGAGGGGGGGTGGGACACTGAAGCTTTCTTT

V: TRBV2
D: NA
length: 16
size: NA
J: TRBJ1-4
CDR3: CASSEGRTVANEKLFF
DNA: TGTGCCAGCAGTGAAGGACGGACAGTCGCTAATGAAAAACTGTTTTTT

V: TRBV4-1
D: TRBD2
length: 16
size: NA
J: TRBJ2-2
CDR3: CASSQEEGGMAGELFF
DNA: TGCGCCAGCAGCCAAGAGGAGGGAGGGATGGCCGGGGAGCTGTTTTTT

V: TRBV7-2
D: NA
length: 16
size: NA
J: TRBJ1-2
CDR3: CASSPRGLRTHYGYTF
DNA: TGTGCCAGCAGCCCTAGAGGATTGAGGACTCACTATGGCTACACCTTC

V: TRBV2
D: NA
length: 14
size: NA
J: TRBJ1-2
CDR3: CASSQRGLGYGYTF
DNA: TGTGCCAGCAGCCAGCGAGGTCTTGGCTATGGCTACACCTTC

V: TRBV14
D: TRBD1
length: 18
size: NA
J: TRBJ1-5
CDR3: CASSPQQGVTFSNQPQHF
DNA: TGTGCCAGCAGCCCGCAACAGGGGGTAACTTTTAGCAATCAGCCCCAGCATTTT

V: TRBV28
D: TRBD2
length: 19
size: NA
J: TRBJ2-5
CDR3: CASAPARTSGRAIQETQYF
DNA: TGTGCCAGTGCGCCGGCCCGGACTAGCGGGAGGGCGATTCAGGAGACCCAGTACTTC

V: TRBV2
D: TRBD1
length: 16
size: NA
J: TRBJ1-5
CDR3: CASGAYRDRINQPQHF
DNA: TGTGCCAGCGGGGCGTACCGGGACAGAATAAATCAGCCCCAGCATTTT

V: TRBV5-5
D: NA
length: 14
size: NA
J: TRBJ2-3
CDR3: CASSLSSDTDTQYF
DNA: TGTGCCAGCAGCTTGTCTAGCGACACAGATACGCAGTATTTT

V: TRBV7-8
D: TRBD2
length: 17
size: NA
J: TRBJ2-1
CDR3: CASSLEAGTSGIVEQFF
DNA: TGTGCCAGCAGCTTAGAGGCCGGGACTAGCGGGATCGTTGAGCAGTTCTTC

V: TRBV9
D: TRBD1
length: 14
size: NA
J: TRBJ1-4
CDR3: CASSVGQGGEKLFF
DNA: TGTGCCAGCAGCGTAGGACAGGGTGGGGAAAAACTGTTTTTT

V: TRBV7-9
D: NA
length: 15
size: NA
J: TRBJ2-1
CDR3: CASTPRGQGMNEQFF
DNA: TGTGCCAGCACCCCCCGAGGGCAGGGGATGAATGAGCAGTTCTTC

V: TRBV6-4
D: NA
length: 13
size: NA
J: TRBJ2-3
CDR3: CASSVERTDTQYF
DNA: TGTGCCAGCAGTGTGGAGAGGACAGATACGCAGTATTTT

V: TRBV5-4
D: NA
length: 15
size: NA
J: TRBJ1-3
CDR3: CASTSRGGAGNTIYF
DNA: TGTGCCAGCACTTCGAGGGGGGGAGCTGGAAACACCATATATTTT

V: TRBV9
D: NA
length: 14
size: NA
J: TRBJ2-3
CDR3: CASSVGIGTDTQYF
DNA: TGTGCCAGCAGCGTAGGTATCGGGACAGATACGCAGTATTTT

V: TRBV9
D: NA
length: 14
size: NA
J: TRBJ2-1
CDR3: CASSVDRADNEQFF
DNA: TGTGCCAGCAGCGTAGACAGGGCGGACAATGAGCAGTTCTTC

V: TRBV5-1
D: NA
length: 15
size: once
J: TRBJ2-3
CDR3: CASSLRPGGTDTQYF
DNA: TGCGCCAGCAGCTTAAGACCAGGGGGCACAGATACGCAGTATTTT

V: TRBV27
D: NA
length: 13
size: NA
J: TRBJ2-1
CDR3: CASGGYYSNEQFF
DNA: TGTGCCAGCGGAGGTTACTATAGCAATGAGCAGTTCTTC

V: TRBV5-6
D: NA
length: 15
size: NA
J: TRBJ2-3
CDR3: CASSLGVNYIDTQYF
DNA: TGTGCCAGCAGCTTAGGTGTGAACTACATAGATACGCAGTATTTT